The 4 T cell receptor beta chains reported below all come from one sample, sequenced in a study of shared clonotypes between healthy human individuals. The naive CD8 fraction comprised CD45RO-negative cells positively selected for CCR7 and excluded terminally differentiated effector memory CD45RA+ cells. Produced via immunoSEQ multiplex PCR; TCRdb's table is partial and in-frame only. Among about 2.1 million clones, 93% were seen once, and the ten largest hold about 1.7%. Sample: naive CD8+ T cells from PBMCs. Source of these receptors: a young man in good health. Some clones in this sample may be carry-over from other donors' samples.

The gene calls are TRBV11-2 and TRBJ2-2; D is ambiguous. Germline-derived CDR1 and CDR2 are SGHAT and FQNNGV. CDR3 length: 14 amino acids. Trimming left V 5 bases short and J 5 bases short, with 12 bases between. CDR3 loop: CASSTETQTGELFF. Here the CDR3 DNA reads TGTGCCAGCAGCACAGAGACCCAAACCGGGGAGCTGTTTTTT.

The CDR3 coding sequence is TGTGCCAGCAGTTTGGGGGGCGGCGAGACCCAGTACTTC. This codes for CASSLGGGETQYF. The V gene is TRBV6-6, the J gene TRBJ2-5; D is perhaps TRBD1 or TRBD2 (6 bases each). This CDR3 spans 13 amino acids. V was clipped by 4 bases and J by 5 bases, with 11 bases between them. Germline CDR1 reads MNHNY; CDR2 reads SVGAGI (reference sequence).

Worth noting for this clone: Other DNA sequences within the sample encode an identical CDR3. This chain joins TRBV4-3 and TRBJ1-5, with 7 nucleotides matching TRBD1. V was pared by 4 bases and J by 4 bases, with 4 bases of the junction left unmatched. Per the germline V gene, CDR1 is LGHNA and CDR2 is YSLEER. This CDR3 has 14 residues. Here the CDR3 reads CASSPRQGNQPQHF. In DNA form, the CDR3 reads TGCGCCAGCAGCCCTCGACAGGGAAATCAGCCCCAGCATTTT.

As to this clone: The sample holds other DNA sequences that translate to the same CDR3. The chain couples TRBV30 to TRBJ2-1, with D possibly matching TRBD2 (6 bases). This CDR3 has 15 amino acids. In germline, CDR1 is GTSNPN, CDR2 SVGIG (reference sequence). Between the trimmed V and J ends, which lost 0 bases and 0 bases, there was a span of 9 bases. For the CDR3, the DNA is TGTGCCTGGAGTGTTCGGGGGAGCTCCTACAATGAGCAGTTCTTC. This translates into CAWSVRGSSYNEQFF.